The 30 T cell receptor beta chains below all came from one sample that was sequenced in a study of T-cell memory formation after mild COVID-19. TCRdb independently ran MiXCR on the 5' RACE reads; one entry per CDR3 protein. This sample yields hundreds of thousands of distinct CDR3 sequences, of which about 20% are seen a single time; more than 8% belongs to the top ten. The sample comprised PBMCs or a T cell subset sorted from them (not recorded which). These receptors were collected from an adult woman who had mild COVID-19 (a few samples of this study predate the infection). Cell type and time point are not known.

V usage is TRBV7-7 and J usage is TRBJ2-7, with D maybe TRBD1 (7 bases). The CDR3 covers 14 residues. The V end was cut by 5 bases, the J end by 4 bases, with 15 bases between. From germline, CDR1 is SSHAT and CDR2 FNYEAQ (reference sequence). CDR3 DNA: TGTGCCAGCAGCCCCGGGGGACAGCTATACGAGCAGTACTTC. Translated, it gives CASSPGGQLYEQYF.

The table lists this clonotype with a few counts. CDR3 coding DNA: TGTGCCAGCAGCCAGGGGCCGAACTACAATGAGCAGTTCTTC. Amino acid sequence: CASSQGPNYNEQFF. V usage is TRBV27 and J usage is TRBJ2-1, with a possible D match to TRBD1 (6 bases). Germline lookup yields CDR1 MNHEY and CDR2 SMNVEV (reference sequence). This CDR3 region has 14 residues. The V end lost 6 bases, the J end lost 3 bases, and 12 bases lay between the germline ends.

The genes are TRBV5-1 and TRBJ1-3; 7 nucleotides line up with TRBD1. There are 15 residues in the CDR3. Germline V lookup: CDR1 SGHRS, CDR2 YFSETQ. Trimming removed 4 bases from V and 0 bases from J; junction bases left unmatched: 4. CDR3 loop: CASSMGQSSGNTIYF. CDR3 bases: TGCGCCAGCAGCATGGGACAGAGCTCTGGAAACACCATATATTTT.

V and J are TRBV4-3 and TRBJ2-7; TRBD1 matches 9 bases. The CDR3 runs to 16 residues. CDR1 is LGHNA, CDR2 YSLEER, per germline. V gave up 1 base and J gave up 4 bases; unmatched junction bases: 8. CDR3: CASSQGGQGPPYEQYF. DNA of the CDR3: TGCGCCAGCAGCCAAGGGGGACAGGGACCCCCTTACGAGCAGTACTTC.

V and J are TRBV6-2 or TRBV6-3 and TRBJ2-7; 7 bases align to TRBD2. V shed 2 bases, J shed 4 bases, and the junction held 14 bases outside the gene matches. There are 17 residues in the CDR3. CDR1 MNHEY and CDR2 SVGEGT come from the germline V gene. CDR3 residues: CASSYDAGRVGAYEQYF. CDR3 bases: TGTGCCAGCAGTTACGACGCGGGGAGGGTAGGTGCGTACGAGCAGTACTTC.

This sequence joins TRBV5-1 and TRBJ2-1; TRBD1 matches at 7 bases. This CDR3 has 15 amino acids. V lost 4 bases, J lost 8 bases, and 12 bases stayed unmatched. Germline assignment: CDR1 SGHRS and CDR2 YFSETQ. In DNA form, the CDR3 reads TGCGCCAGCAGCCGGGACAGCTCCTATGTCGATGAGCAGTTCTTC. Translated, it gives CASSRDSSYVDEQFF.

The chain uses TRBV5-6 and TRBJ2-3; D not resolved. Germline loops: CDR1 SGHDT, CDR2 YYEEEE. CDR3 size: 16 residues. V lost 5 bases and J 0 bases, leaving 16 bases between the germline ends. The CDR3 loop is CASSRPYIISTDTQYF. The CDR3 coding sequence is TGTGCCAGCAGTCGTCCATACATCATCAGCACAGATACGCAGTATTTT. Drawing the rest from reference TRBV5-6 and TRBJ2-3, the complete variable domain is DAGVTQSPTHLIKTRGQQVTLRCSPKSGHDTVSWYQQALGQGPQFIFQYYEEEERQRGNFPDRFSGHQFPNYSSELNVNALLLGDSALYLCASSRPYIISTDTQYFGPGTRLTVL.

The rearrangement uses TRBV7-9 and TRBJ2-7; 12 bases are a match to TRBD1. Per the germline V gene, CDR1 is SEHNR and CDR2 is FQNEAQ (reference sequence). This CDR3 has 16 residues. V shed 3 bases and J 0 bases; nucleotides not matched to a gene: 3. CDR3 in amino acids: CASSLGTGGSSYEQYF. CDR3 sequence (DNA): TGTGCCAGCAGCTTGGGGACAGGGGGCAGCTCCTACGAGCAGTACTTC. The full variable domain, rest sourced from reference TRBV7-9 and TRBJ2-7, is DTGVSQNPRHKITKRGQNVTFRCDPISEHNRLYWYRQTLGQGPEFLTYFQNEAQLEKSRLLSDRFSAERPKGSFSTLEIQRTEQGDSAMYLCASSLGTGGSSYEQYFGPGTRLTVT.

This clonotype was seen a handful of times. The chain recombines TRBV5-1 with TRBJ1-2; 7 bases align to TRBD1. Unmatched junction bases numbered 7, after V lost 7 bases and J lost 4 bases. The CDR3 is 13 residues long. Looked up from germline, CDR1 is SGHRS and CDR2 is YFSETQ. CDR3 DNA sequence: TGCGCCAGCCGGGGACAGTCGAGCTATGGCTACACCTTC. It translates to CASRGQSSYGYTF.

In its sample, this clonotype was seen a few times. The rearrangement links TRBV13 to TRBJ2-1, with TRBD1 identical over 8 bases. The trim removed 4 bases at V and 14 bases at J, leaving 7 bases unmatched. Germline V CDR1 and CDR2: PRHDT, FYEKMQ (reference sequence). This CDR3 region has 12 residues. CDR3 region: CASSSDRARKFF. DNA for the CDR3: TGTGCCAGCAGCTCGGACAGGGCAAGGAAGTTCTTC.

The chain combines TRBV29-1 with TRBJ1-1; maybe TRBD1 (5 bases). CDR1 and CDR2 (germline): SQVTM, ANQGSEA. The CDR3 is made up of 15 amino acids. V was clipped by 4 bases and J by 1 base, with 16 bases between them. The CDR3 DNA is TGCAGCGTTGGCGGGACCGCAGACGGGAACACTGAAGCTTTCTTT. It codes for CSVGGTADGNTEAFF.

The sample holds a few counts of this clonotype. This CDR3 is CASSWDRLESVNGYTF. Written as DNA, the CDR3 is TGCGCCAGCAGCTGGGACAGGCTTGAAAGTGTGAATGGCTACACCTTC. This chain joins TRBV5-1 and TRBJ1-2, with 8 nucleotides matching TRBD1. After removal of 3 bases from V and 6 bases from J, the junction contained 13 bases not matched to a gene. This CDR3 contains 16 residues. Germline-derived CDR1 and CDR2 are SGHRS and YFSETQ.

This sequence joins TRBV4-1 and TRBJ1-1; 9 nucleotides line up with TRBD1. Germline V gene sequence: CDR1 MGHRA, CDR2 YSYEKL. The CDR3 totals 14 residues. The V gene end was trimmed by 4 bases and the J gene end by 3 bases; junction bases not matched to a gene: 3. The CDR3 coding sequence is TGCGCCAGCAGCCGAAACAGGGGGCACACTGAAGCTTTCTTT. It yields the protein CASSRNRGHTEAFF.

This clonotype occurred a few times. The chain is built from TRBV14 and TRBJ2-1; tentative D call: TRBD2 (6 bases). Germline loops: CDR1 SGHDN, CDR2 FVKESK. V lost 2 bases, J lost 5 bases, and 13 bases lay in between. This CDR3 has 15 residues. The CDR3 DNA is TGTGCCAGCAGCCAACGGTTAGCGGAACACAATGAGCAGTTCTTC. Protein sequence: CASSQRLAEHNEQFF.

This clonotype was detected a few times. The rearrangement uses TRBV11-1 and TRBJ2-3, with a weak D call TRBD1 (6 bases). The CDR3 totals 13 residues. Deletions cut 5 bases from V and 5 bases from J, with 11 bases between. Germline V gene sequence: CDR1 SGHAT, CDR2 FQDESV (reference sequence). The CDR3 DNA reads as TGTGCCAGCAGCCATGACAGGAGAGATACGCAGTATTTT. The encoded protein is CASSHDRRDTQYF.

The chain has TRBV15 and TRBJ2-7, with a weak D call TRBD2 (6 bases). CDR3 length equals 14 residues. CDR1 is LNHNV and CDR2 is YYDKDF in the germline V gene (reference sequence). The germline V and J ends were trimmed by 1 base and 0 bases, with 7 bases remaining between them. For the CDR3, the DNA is TGTGCCACCAGCAGAGGGGGACTCTCCTACGAGCAGTACTTC. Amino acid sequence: CATSRGGLSYEQYF.

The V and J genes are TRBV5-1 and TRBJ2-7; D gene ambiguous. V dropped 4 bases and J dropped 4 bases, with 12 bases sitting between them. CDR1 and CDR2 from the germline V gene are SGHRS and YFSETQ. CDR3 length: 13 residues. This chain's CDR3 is CASSPGRQYEQYF. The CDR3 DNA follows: TGCGCCAGCAGCCCCGGTAGGCAATACGAGCAGTACTTC.

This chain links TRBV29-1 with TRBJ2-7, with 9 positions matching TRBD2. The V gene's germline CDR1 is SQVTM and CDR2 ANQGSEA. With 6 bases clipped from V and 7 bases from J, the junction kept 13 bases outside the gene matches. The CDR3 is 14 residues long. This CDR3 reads CSVRMVAGVGEQYF. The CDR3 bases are TGCAGCGTCCGAATGGTAGCGGGAGTGGGAGAGCAGTACTTC.

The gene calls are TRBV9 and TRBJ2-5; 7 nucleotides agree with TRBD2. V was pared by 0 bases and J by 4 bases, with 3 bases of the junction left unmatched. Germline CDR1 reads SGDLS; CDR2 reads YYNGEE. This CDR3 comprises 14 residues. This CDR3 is CASSVASGTETQYF. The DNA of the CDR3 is TGTGCCAGCAGCGTAGCCAGCGGGACAGAGACCCAGTACTTC.

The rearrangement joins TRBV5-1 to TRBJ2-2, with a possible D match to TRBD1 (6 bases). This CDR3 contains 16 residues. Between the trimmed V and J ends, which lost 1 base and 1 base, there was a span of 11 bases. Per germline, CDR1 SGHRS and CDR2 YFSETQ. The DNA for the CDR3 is TGCGCCAGCAGCTTGAGGACAGATCAGAACACCGGGGAGCTGTTTTTT. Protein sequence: CASSLRTDQNTGELFF.

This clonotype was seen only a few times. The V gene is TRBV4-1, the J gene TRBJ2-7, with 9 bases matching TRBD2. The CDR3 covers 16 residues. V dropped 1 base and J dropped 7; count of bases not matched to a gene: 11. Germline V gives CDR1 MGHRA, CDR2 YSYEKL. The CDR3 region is CASSQAPGLAFKEQYF. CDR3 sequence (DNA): TGCGCCAGCAGCCAAGCCCCGGGACTAGCCTTTAAAGAGCAGTACTTC.

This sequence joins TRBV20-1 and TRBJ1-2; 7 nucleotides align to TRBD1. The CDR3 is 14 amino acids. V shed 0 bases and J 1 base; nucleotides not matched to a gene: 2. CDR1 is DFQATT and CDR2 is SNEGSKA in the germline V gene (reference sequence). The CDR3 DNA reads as TGCAGTGCTAGAGACTGGGACAGTAACTATGGCTACACCTTC. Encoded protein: CSARDWDSNYGYTF.

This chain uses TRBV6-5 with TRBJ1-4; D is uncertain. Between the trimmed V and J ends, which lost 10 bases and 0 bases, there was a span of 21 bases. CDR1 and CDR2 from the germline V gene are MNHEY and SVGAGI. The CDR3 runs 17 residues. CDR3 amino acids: CATQSRGSYSTNEKLFF. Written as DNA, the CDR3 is TGTGCCACCCAGAGTAGAGGGTCATATTCAACTAATGAAAAACTGTTTTTT.

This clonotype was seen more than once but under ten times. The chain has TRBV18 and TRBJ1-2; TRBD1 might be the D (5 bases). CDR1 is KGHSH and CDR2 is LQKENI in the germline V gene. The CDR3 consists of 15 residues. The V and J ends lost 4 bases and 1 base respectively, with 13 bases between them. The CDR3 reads CASSRGPDINYGYTF. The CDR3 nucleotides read TGTGCCAGCTCACGGGGCCCGGATATTAACTATGGCTACACCTTC.

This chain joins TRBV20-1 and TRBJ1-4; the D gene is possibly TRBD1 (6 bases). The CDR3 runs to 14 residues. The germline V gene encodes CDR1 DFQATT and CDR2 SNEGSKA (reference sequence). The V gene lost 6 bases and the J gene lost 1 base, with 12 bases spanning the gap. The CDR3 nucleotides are TGCAGTGCAAAGGACAGAGAAACTAATGAAAAACTGTTTTTT. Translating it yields CSAKDRETNEKLFF.

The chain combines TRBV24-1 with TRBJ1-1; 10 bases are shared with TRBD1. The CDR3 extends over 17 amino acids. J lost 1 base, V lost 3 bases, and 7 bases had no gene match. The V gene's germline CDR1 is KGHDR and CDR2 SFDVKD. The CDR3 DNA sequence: TGTGCCACCAGTGATCCCCCGGGACAGGGGAGGAACACTGAAGCTTTCTTT. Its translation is CATSDPPGQGRNTEAFF.

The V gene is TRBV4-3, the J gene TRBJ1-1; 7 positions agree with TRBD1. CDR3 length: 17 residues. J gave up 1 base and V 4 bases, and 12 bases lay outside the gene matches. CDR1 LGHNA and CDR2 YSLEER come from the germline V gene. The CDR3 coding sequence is TGCGCCAGCAGCCGGGGAGGAGGGGGACAGAGGAACACTGAAGCTTTCTTT. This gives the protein CASSRGGGGQRNTEAFF.

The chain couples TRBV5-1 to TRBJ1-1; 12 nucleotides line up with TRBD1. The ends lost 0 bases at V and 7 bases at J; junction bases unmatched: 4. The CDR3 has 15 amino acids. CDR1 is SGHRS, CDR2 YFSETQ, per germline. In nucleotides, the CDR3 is TGCGCCAGCAGCTTGGAGGGACAGGGGGCGATTGAAGCTTTCTTT. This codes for CASSLEGQGAIEAFF.

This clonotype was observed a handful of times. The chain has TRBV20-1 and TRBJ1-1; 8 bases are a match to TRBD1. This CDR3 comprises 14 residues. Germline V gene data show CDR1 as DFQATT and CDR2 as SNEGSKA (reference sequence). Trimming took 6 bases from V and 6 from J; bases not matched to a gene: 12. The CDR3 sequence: CSAGTGSVGAEAFF. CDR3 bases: TGCAGTGCCGGGACAGGATCGGTAGGGGCTGAAGCTTTCTTT.

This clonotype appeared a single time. CDR3 DNA: TGTGCCAGCAGCAATCCTAGCGGGAGTCTGGTTGGGGAGCAGTTCTTC. It codes for CASSNPSGSLVGEQFF. J is TRBJ2-1 and V is TRBV11-2; 10 positions agree with TRBD2. V lost 5 bases and J lost 10; bases outside the gene matches: 14. The CDR3 covers 16 residues. Looked up from germline, CDR1 is SGHAT and CDR2 is FQNNGV.